Listed below are T cell receptor beta chains from one sample, sequenced in a study of blood T cell repertoires in COVID-19. Sequencing used immunoSEQ multiplex PCR; TCRdb keeps in-frame clones, though not all of them. The table includes some 300,000 clones, around 89% detected once. Sequences were obtained from PBMCs or T cells enriched from blood (not recorded which). The receptor source for this set is a woman in her thirties or forties who had recovered from COVID-19. CDR3s leave out the opening cysteine and the closing phenylalanine or tryptophan. Each record gives: V gene, clone size, J gene, CDR3 protein. Rows may omit the clone size; those that give it use once, few, many or a size class.

V: TRBV5-5
size: .
J: TRBJ1-2
CDR3: ASSPGQGYGYT

V: TRBV20-1
size: .
J: TRBJ2-1
CDR3: SASPRREGLFNEQF

V: TRBV19
size: .
J: TRBJ2-7
CDR3: ASSPVPSYEQY

V: TRBV2
size: .
J: TRBJ2-2
CDR3: ATRGGGELF

V: TRBV7-9
size: .
J: TRBJ2-3
CDR3: ASSFSTGVRSTDTQY

V: TRBV5-1
size: .
J: TRBJ2-1
CDR3: ASSSGLAYNEQF

V: TRBV29-1
size: few
J: TRBJ1-1
CDR3: SVEGDRGGAEAF

V: TRBV4-2
size: .
J: TRBJ1-2
CDR3: ASSQNRDISIGGYT

V: TRBV5-4
size: .
J: TRBJ2-2
CDR3: ASTPTRGRGVTGELF

V: TRBV19
size: few
J: TRBJ1-3
CDR3: ASSLDRALYSGNTIY

V: TRBV12-3/TRBV12-4
size: .
J: TRBJ1-1
CDR3: ASSSEIYTEAF

V: TRBV30
size: .
J: TRBJ1-2
CDR3: AWSATEGYT

V: TRBV5-1
size: .
J: TRBJ2-7
CDR3: ASSPTAGTNSYEQY

V: TRBV11-2
size: .
J: TRBJ2-1
CDR3: ASSHHNEQF

V: TRBV2
size: .
J: TRBJ1-3
CDR3: ASSLGQSGNTIY

V: TRBV15
size: once
J: TRBJ2-3
CDR3: ATSLPAGGLSTDTQY

V: TRBV15
size: once
J: TRBJ1-1
CDR3: ATSREYFNTEAF

V: TRBV28
size: .
J: TRBJ2-3
CDR3: ASSGTSPPPTDTQY

V: TRBV10-3
size: .
J: TRBJ1-1
CDR3: AISESREQGNTEAF

V: TRBV10-2
size: .
J: TRBJ2-1
CDR3: ASQGSGKYNEQF

V: TRBV15
size: .
J: TRBJ1-1
CDR3: AFKGGADTEAF

V: TRBV7-3
size: once
J: TRBJ2-7
CDR3: ASSLAGGASSYEQY

V: TRBV6-2/TRBV6-3
size: .
J: TRBJ2-6
CDR3: ASSYPRDRAGANVLT

V: TRBV7-8
size: once
J: TRBJ1-5
CDR3: ASSLRQGAQPQH

V: TRBV25-1
size: .
J: TRBJ2-7
CDR3: ASSESGGGYEQY

V: TRBV19
size: few
J: TRBJ1-5
CDR3: ASSILRGLQQPQH

V: TRBV7-2
size: .
J: TRBJ2-1
CDR3: ASSYWDRFDNEQF

V: TRBV30
size: .
J: TRBJ1-2
CDR3: ASRVALVGYT

V: TRBV28
size: .
J: TRBJ2-7
CDR3: ASSSSSYEQY

V: TRBV7-8
size: .
J: TRBJ1-1
CDR3: ASSTTGVTEAF

V: TRBV9
size: .
J: TRBJ2-1
CDR3: ASSAGLAGVYEQF

V: TRBV12-5
size: .
J: TRBJ1-4
CDR3: ASGLGLKPQKLF

V: TRBV7-9
size: .
J: TRBJ1-2
CDR3: ASSPTLPTGDDT

V: TRBV29-1
size: .
J: TRBJ2-1
CDR3: SVELYSYNEQF

V: TRBV30
size: .
J: TRBJ1-2
CDR3: AWNRGPGNNYGYT

V: TRBV7-6
size: .
J: TRBJ2-4
CDR3: ASSLEGLGASAKNIQY

V: TRBV2
size: .
J: TRBJ1-4
CDR3: ASSGQGRNEKLF

V: TRBV25-1
size: .
J: TRBJ1-3
CDR3: ASSDFSSGNTIY

V: TRBV3-1/TRBV3-2
size: .
J: TRBJ1-1
CDR3: ASSQGRNTEAF